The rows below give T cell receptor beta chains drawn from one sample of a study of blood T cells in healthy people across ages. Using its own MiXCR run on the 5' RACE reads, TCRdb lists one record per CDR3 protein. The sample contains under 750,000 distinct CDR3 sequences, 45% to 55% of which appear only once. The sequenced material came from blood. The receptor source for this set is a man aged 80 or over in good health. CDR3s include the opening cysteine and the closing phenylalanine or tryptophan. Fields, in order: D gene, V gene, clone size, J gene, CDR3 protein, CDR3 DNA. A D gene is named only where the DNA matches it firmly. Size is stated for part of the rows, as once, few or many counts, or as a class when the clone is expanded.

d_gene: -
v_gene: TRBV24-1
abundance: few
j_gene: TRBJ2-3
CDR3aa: CATSDLQSTDTQYF
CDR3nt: TGTGCCACCAGTGATTTGCAGTCCACAGATACGCAGTATTTT

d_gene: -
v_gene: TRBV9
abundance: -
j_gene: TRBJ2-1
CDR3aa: CASSVETGDLYNEQFF
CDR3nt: TGTGCCAGCAGCGTAGAGACTGGGGATTTGTACAATGAGCAGTTCTTC

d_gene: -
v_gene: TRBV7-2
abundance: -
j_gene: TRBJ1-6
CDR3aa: CASSDNYNSPLHF
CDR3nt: TGTGCCAGCAGTGACAATTATAATTCACCCCTCCACTTT

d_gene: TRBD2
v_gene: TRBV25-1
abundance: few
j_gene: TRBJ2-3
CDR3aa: CASSLSGSYTDTQYF
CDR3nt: TGTGCCAGCAGTCTTAGCGGGAGTTACACAGATACGCAGTATTTT

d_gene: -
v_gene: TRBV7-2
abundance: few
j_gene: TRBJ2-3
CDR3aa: CASSLNGPGGADTQYF
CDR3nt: TGTGCCAGCAGCTTAAATGGCCCTGGAGGGGCAGATACGCAGTATTTT

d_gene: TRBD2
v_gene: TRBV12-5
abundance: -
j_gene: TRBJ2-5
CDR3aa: CASGLGTSGIGETQYF
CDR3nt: TGTGCTAGTGGTCTAGGGACTAGCGGGATCGGGGAGACCCAGTACTTC

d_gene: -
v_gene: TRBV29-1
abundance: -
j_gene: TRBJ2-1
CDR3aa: CSVGHGPYNEQFF
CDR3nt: TGCAGCGTAGGACACGGACCGTACAATGAGCAGTTCTTC

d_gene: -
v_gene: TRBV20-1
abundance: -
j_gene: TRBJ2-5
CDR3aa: CSASGQGGEEQYF
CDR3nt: TGCAGTGCTAGTGGGCAGGGGGGAGAAGAGCAGTACTTC

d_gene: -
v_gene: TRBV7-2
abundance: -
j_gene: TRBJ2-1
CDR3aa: CASSLPGDHNEQFF
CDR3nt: TGTGCCAGCAGCTTACCCGGAGACCACAATGAGCAGTTCTTC

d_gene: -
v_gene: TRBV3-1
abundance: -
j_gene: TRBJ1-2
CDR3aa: CASSQGRPYGYTF
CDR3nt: TGTGCCAGCAGCCAAGGACGGCCCTATGGCTACACCTTC

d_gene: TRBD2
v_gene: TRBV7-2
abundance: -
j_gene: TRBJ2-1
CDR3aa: CASSLPGGQSEQFF
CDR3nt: TGTGCCAGCAGCCTTCCGGGGGGGCAAAGTGAGCAGTTCTTC

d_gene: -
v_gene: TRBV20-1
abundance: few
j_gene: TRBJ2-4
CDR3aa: CSAGGGAKNIQYF
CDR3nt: TGCAGTGCCGGGGGTGGAGCCAAAAACATTCAGTACTTC

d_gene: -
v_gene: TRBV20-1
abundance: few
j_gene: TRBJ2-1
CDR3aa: CSAYGQNTYNEQFF
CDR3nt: TGCAGTGCCTACGGACAGAATACCTACAATGAGCAGTTCTTC

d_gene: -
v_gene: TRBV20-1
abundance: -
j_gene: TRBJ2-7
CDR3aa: CSARVPGPSSYNEQYF
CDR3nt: TGCAGTGCTAGAGTACCAGGGCCAAGCTCCTACAATGAGCAGTACTTC

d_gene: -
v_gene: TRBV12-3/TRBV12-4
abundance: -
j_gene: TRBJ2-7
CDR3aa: CASSGDGAVHEQYF
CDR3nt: TGTGCCAGCAGTGGGGATGGGGCGGTCCACGAGCAGTACTTC

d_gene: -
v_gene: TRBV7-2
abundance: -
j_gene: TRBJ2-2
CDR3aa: CASSPRLGVSTGELFF
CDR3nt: TGTGCCAGCAGCCCTCGCCTGGGGGTCAGCACCGGGGAGCTGTTTTTT

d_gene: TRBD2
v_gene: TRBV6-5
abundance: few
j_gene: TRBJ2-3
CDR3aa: CASSSGGYPDTQYF
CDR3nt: TGTGCCAGCAGTTCGGGGGGGTACCCAGATACGCAGTATTTT

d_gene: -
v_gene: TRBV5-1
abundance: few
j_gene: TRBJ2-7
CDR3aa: CASSTRPDPYEQYF
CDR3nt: TGCGCCAGCAGCACGCGGCCGGATCCCTACGAGCAGTACTTC

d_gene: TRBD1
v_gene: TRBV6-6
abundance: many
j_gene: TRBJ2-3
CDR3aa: CATSDRVSDTQYF
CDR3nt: TGTGCCACCTCGGACAGGGTGTCAGATACGCAGTATTTT

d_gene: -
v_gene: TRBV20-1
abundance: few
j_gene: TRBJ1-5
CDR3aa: CSARRAYPHQPQHF
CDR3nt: TGCAGTGCCCGGAGGGCATACCCTCATCAGCCCCAGCATTTT

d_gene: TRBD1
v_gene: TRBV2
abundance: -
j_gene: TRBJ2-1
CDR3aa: CASSVTGGASSYNEQFF
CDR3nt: TGTGCCAGCAGTGTCACAGGGGGCGCGAGCTCCTACAATGAGCAGTTCTTC

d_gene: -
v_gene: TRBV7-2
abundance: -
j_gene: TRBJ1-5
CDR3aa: CASSLSLSNQPQHF
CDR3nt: TGTGCCAGCAGCTTAAGTTTAAGCAATCAGCCCCAGCATTTT

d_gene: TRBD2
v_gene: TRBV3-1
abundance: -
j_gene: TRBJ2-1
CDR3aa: CASSQETSGREFF
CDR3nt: TGTGCCAGCAGCCAGGAGACTAGCGGGAGGGAGTTCTTC